This T cell receptor (beta chain) was found in a study of molecular identifiers for immune sequencing clone quantification. Sorting isolated naive CD8 T cells as CD8+CD4-CCR7+CD45RA+ events. Regarding the study as a whole: For highly expanded clones, sizes could be underestimated when identical TCR molecules share a barcode.

Bulk libraries came from a prior protocol with listed TCR primers. MiXCR was run by TCRdb on the PCR reads, yielding one entry per CDR3 protein. In the table there are more than 450,000 distinct CDR3 sequences, roughly 25% of which are singletons. About this clonotype itself: Its antigen is as yet unknown.

The sequence derives from a human donor in good health. Some libraries in this study had Jurkat cell RNA spiked in. Sequenced material: naive CD8+ T cells from blood, with Jurkat cell RNA spiked in. Described subset: FACS-sorted CD8+CD4-CCR7+CD45RA+ naive T cells.

Written as DNA, the CDR3 is TGTGCCAGCAGCGTAGACGGGACAGACAATCAGCCCCAGCATTTT. Translated, it gives CASSVDGTDNQPQHF. The V and J genes are TRBV9 and TRBJ1-5; 7 bases align to TRBD1. After removal of 0 bases from V and 3 bases from J, the junction contained 3 bases not matched to a gene. CDR1 SGDLS and CDR2 YYNGEE come from the germline V gene. This CDR3 has 15 residues.